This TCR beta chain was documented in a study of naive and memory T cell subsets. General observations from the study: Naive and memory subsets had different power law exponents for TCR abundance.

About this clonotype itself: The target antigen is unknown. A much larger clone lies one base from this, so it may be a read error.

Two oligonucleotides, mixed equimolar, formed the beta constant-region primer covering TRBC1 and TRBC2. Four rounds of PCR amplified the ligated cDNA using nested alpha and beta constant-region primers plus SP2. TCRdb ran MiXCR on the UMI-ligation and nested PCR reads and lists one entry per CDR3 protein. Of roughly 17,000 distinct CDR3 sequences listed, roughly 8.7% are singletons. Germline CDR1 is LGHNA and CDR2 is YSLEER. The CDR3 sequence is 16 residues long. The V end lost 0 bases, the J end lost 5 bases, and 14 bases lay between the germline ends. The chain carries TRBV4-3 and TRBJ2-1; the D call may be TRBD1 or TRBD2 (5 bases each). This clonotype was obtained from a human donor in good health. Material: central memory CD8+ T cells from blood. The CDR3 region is CASSQEQGRGDNEQFF. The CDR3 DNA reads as TGCGCCAGCAGCCAAGAGCAGGGACGAGGTGACAATGAGCAGTTCTTC.